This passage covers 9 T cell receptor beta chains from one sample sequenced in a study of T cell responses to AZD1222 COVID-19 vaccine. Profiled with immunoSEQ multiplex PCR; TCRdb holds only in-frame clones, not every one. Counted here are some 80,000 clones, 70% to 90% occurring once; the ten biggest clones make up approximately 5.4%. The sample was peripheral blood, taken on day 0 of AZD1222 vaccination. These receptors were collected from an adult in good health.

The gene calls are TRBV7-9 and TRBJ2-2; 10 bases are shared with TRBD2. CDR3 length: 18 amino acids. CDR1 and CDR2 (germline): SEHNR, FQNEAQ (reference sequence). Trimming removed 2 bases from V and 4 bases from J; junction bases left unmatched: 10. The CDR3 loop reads CASSLPLAGARGTGELFF. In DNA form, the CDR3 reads TGTGCCAGCAGCTTACCCCTAGCGGGGGCCAGAGGCACCGGGGAGCTGTTTTTT.

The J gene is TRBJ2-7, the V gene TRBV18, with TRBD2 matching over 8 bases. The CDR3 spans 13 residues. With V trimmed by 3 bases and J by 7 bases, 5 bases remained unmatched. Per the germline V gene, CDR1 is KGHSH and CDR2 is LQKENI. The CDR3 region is CASSPQGGGEQYF. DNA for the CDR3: TGTGCCAGCTCACCCCAGGGCGGGGGGGAGCAGTACTTC.

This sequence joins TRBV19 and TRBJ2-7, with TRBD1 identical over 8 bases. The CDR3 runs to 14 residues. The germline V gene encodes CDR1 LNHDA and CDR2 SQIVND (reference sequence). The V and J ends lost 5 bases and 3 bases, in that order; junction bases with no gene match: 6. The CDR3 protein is CASSAGQAFYEQYF. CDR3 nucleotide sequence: TGTGCCAGTAGTGCGGGACAGGCTTTCTACGAGCAGTACTTC.

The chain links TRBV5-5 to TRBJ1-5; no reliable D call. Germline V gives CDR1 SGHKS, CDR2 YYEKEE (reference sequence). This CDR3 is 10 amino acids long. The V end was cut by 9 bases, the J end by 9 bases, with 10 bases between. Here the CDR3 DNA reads TGTGCCACCTCACTCCGGCCCCAGCATTTT. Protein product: CATSLRPQHF.

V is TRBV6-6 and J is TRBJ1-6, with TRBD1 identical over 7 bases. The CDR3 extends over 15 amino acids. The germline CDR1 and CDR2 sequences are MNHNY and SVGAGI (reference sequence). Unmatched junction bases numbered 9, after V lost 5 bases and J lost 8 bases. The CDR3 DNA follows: TGTGCCAGCAGTCTCTCGGGACAGCTTCATTCACCCCTCCACTTT. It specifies CASSLSGQLHSPLHF.

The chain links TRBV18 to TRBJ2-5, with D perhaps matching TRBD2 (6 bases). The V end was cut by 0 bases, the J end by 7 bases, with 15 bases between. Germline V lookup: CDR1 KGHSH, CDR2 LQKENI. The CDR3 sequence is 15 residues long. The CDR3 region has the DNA TGTGCCAGCTCACCACCAGGCATCACCGGGGGGACCCAGTACTTC. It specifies CASSPPGITGGTQYF.

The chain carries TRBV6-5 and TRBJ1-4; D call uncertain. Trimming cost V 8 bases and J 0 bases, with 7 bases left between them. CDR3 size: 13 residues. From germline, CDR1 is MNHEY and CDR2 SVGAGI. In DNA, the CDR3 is TGTGCCAGCGTTTCCGCAACTAATGAAAAACTGTTTTTT. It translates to CASVSATNEKLFF.

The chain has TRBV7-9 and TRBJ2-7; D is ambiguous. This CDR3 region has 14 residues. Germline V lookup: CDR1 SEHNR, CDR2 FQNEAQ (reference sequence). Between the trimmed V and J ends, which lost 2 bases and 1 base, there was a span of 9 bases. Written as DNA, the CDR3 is TGTGCCAGCAGCTTATCGGAGCAGTCCTACGAGCAGTACTTC. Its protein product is CASSLSEQSYEQYF.

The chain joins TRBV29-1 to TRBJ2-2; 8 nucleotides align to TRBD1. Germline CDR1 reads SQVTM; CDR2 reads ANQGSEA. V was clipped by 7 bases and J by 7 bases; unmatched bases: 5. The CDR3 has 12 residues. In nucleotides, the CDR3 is TGCAGCGGCACAGGGGGTAACGGGGAGCTGTTTTTT. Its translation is CSGTGGNGELFF.